This T cell receptor (beta chain) was recorded in a study of liver allograft versus peripheral blood T cells (dated by TCRdb to about 2020). Study-level background: The study compared the T cell receptor repertoires present in transplanted livers with the repertoires present in the peripheral blood of liver transplant recipients. Findings and caveats that apply to the study as a whole: According to the report, the T cell receptor repertoires detected in peripheral blood were different from the repertoires found inside liver allografts.

The sequencing machine was an Illumina MiSeq. The raw public data were reprocessed by TCRdb itself: fastp quality trimming at Q25, MiXCR clonotype calling, in-frame beta chains only. A single entry per CDR3 protein holds the most common genes and DNA from its merged rows. The sample yields approximately 15,000 distinct CDR3 sequences; roughly 20% were counted once. The leading ten clones occupy around 5.8% of the sample. CDR1 and CDR2 were assigned from the germline V gene as MNHEY and SVGEGT. The CDR3 holds 14 amino acids from the cysteine to the phenylalanine. The kept DNA is CDR3 alone, 42 bases in frame from the first base. Relative to germline, V is 7 bases shorter and J is 4 bases shorter, with 13 bases between their ends. In its sample, this clonotype comes out as medium-sized (0.01 to 0.1%). Its antigen has not been determined. One base away there is no much larger clone; base qualities are not given.

The clonotype comes from a human patient who had a liver transplant. After a transplant, some T cells may be of graft donor origin. The chain uses TRBV6-2 or TRBV6-3 and TRBJ2-2; tentative D gene TRBD1, with 5 bases matching. The nucleotides read TGTGCCAGCACTTTACAGGCCTTCACCGGGGAGCTGTTTTTT. Its coded protein is CASTLQAFTGELFF.